This T cell receptor (beta chain) was captured in a study of blood T cell repertoires in COVID-19. Profiled with immunoSEQ multiplex PCR; TCRdb holds only in-frame clones, not every one. Among over 200,000 clones, nearly 90% were seen once, and the ten largest hold roughly 12%. V lost 5 bases, J lost 1 base, and 8 bases stayed unmatched. CDR3 length equals 18 residues. CDR1 is SGHVS, CDR2 FNYEAQ, per germline. Sequencing was carried out using peripheral blood. This clonotype was sampled from a woman between 18 and 29 years old who had recovered from COVID-19. The genes are TRBV7-6 and TRBJ2-7; the match to TRBD2 covers 16 bases. The CDR3 is CASSAGLAGGRESYEQYF. As DNA, the CDR3 is TGTGCCAGCAGCGCGGGACTAGCGGGAGGGAGGGAATCCTACGAGCAGTACTTC.